Listed below are T cell receptor beta chains from one sample, sequenced in a study of OX40 agonist ivuxolimab in advanced cancers. Data came from immunoSEQ multiplex PCR; TCRdb stores just in-frame clones and leaves some out. The sample yields more than 50,000 clones, approximately 86% seen once. Sample: CD4+ or CD8+ T cells sorted from blood, taken in a trial of the OX40 agonist ivuxolimab. The source is an adult with an advanced solid tumor such as melanoma, head and neck, liver or kidney cancer. The CDR3 runs from the conserved cysteine through the conserved F or W. A D gene is named only where the DNA matches it firmly. The size of a clone is reported for some rows only, either as once, few or many, or as a class for expanded clones.

D gene: TRBD1; J gene: TRBJ1-5; V gene: TRBV27; clone size: .; CDR3 DNA: TGTGCCAGCAGGGTCACCGGGACAGCTAACTTGCCCCAGCATTTT; CDR3 protein: CASRVTGTANLPQHF
D gene: .; J gene: TRBJ2-5; V gene: TRBV6-1; clone size: .; CDR3 DNA: TGTGCCAGCAGACGGGGGATGAGGTCAGAGACCCAGTACTTC; CDR3 protein: CASRRGMRSETQYF
D gene: .; J gene: TRBJ1-4; V gene: TRBV4-1; clone size: few; CDR3 DNA: TGCGCCAGCAGCCAAGACAGGGGAACGAAACTGTTTTTT; CDR3 protein: CASSQDRGTKLFF
D gene: TRBD1; J gene: TRBJ2-5; V gene: TRBV2; clone size: once; CDR3 DNA: TGTGCCAGCAGTGGGAGACAGGGGGAGACCCAGTACTTC; CDR3 protein: CASSGRQGETQYF
D gene: .; J gene: TRBJ1-5; V gene: TRBV27; clone size: .; CDR3 DNA: TGTGCCAGCTCCGCTGAGGGGTACCAGCCCCAGCATTTT; CDR3 protein: CASSAEGYQPQHF
D gene: .; J gene: TRBJ1-6; V gene: TRBV5-1; clone size: .; CDR3 DNA: TGCGCCAGCAGCTTAAGGACAGACTATAATTCACCCCTCCACTTT; CDR3 protein: CASSLRTDYNSPLHF
D gene: TRBD2; J gene: TRBJ2-5; V gene: TRBV11-2; clone size: .; CDR3 DNA: TGTGCCAGCAGCCCTCTGAGCGGGGGCGCCATGGAGGAGACCCAGTACTTC; CDR3 protein: CASSPLSGGAMEETQYF
D gene: .; J gene: TRBJ2-7; V gene: TRBV6-1; clone size: .; CDR3 DNA: TGTGCCAGCAGTGACAGGGGCTACACCTACGAACAGTACTTC; CDR3 protein: CASSDRGYTYEQYF
D gene: .; J gene: TRBJ1-2; V gene: TRBV28; clone size: once; CDR3 DNA: TGTGCCAGCAGTTACAGGAACTGGGTCATCCGCGATGACTACACCTTC; CDR3 protein: CASSYRNWVIRDDYTF
D gene: .; J gene: TRBJ1-6; V gene: TRBV5-1; clone size: .; CDR3 DNA: TGCGCCAGCAGCTTGTTTTCAGTAGATTCACCCCTCCACTTT; CDR3 protein: CASSLFSVDSPLHF
D gene: .; J gene: TRBJ1-5; V gene: TRBV10-3; clone size: .; CDR3 DNA: TGTGCCATCTCCAATGGGGTAAATCAGCCCCAGCATTTT; CDR3 protein: CAISNGVNQPQHF
D gene: .; J gene: TRBJ2-1; V gene: TRBV6-5; clone size: .; CDR3 DNA: TGTGCCAGCAGTTACAGGGGGACCTACAATGAGCAGTTCTTC; CDR3 protein: CASSYRGTYNEQFF
D gene: .; J gene: TRBJ2-7; V gene: TRBV6-1; clone size: .; CDR3 DNA: TGTGCCAGCAGTAAGGGTCTCGCCTACGAGCAGTACTTC; CDR3 protein: CASSKGLAYEQYF
D gene: .; J gene: TRBJ1-4; V gene: TRBV7-9; clone size: few; CDR3 DNA: TGTGCCAGCAGCTTAGCGACGGGAGGTGAAAAACTGTTTTTT; CDR3 protein: CASSLATGGEKLFF
D gene: .; J gene: TRBJ1-2; V gene: TRBV28; clone size: .; CDR3 DNA: TGTGCCAGCAGTTTTGGACAGAACTATGGCTACACCTTC; CDR3 protein: CASSFGQNYGYTF
D gene: .; J gene: TRBJ2-2; V gene: TRBV7-3; clone size: .; CDR3 DNA: TGTGCCAGCAGTGAGATTTCCCCCACCGGGGAGCTGTTTTTT; CDR3 protein: CASSEISPTGELFF
D gene: .; J gene: TRBJ2-3; V gene: TRBV25-1; clone size: .; CDR3 DNA: TGTGCCAGCAGTGAAGGGGGGCGGGGTTCAGATACGCAGTATTTT; CDR3 protein: CASSEGGRGSDTQYF
D gene: .; J gene: TRBJ2-7; V gene: TRBV2; clone size: .; CDR3 DNA: TGTGCCAGCAGTCTGGCCCAGGGTCCCTACGAGCAGTACTTC; CDR3 protein: CASSLAQGPYEQYF
D gene: .; J gene: TRBJ1-1; V gene: TRBV9; clone size: .; CDR3 DNA: TGTGCCAGCAGTCTGACAGGAATGAACACTGAAGCTTTCTTT; CDR3 protein: CASSLTGMNTEAFF
D gene: TRBD2; J gene: TRBJ2-3; V gene: TRBV30; clone size: few; CDR3 DNA: TGTGCCTGGAGAGGACTAGCGGGAGGGCTTTCTAAGTATTTT; CDR3 protein: CAWRGLAGGLSKYF